These 5 T cell receptor beta chains were all obtained from the same sample, sequenced in a study of blood T cell repertoires in COVID-19. The method was immunoSEQ multiplex PCR; TCRdb's version includes in-frame clones alone and lacks a portion of them. The sample holds about 400,000 clones; approximately 86% are singletons and the top ten take 7% to 7.5%. Input material: peripheral blood. The origin of the receptors is a woman aged 55-75 years with COVID-19, enrolled during active disease.

The gene calls are TRBV30 and TRBJ1-4; TRBD1 matches at 7 bases. This CDR3 comprises 13 residues. With V trimmed by 4 bases and J by 8 bases, 7 bases remained unmatched. Germline CDR1 is GTSNPN and CDR2 is SVGIG (reference sequence). The CDR3 DNA reads as TGTGCCTGGAAACGACAGGGTGGGGAAAAACTGTTTTTT. Translation gives CAWKRQGGEKLFF.

J is TRBJ1-5 and V is TRBV27; tentative D call: TRBD1 (6 bases). This CDR3 has 15 amino acids. Germline lookup yields CDR1 MNHEY and CDR2 SMNVEV (reference sequence). Trimming removed 1 base at V and 3 bases at J, with 10 bases between. CDR3 residues: CASSLFRQDNQPQHF. The CDR3, as DNA: TGTGCCAGCAGTTTATTTAGACAGGACAATCAGCCCCAGCATTTT.

The chain recombines TRBV29-1 with TRBJ1-3; maybe TRBD1 (6 bases). V lost 0 bases and J lost 4, with 16 bases in between. Germline CDR1 and CDR2: SQVTM and ANQGSEA. The CDR3 covers 16 residues. This chain's CDR3 is CSVEDRGALAGNTIYF. In DNA form, the CDR3 reads TGCAGCGTTGAAGATCGGGGGGCGCTGGCCGGAAACACCATATATTTT. Complete variable domain (other parts from reference TRBV29-1 and TRBJ1-3): SAVISQKPSRDICQRGTSLTIQCQVDSQVTMMFWYRQQPGQSLTLIATANQGSEATYESGFVIDKFPISRPNLTFSTLTVSNMSPEDSSIYLCSVEDRGALAGNTIYFGEGSWLTVV.

This chain links TRBV30 with TRBJ2-5; weak D call: TRBD2 (5 bases). CDR1 and CDR2 (germline): GTSNPN, SVGIG (reference sequence). There are 15 residues in the CDR3. Trimming removed 1 base at V and 0 bases at J, with 12 bases between. The CDR3 coding sequence is TGTGCCTGGAGTGCGGGCCGAGGGAACCAAGAGACCCAGTACTTC. Protein sequence: CAWSAGRGNQETQYF.

The V call is TRBV10-2, the J call TRBJ1-1; D ambiguous. The CDR3 is 14 amino acids. V lost 3 bases and J 0 bases, leaving 8 bases between the germline ends. The germline V gene has CDR1 WSHSY and CDR2 SAAADI. DNA for the CDR3: TGCGCCAGCAGTGATCCAGGCATGAACACTGAAGCTTTCTTT. This encodes CASSDPGMNTEAFF.